The clone carrying this TCR beta chain occurred once. What it recognizes is unknown. The record originates from a study of CD8 T cells in Susac syndrome. Overall study context: When blood was collected, patients with Susac syndrome were therapy-naive, were taking corticosteroids, or were receiving intravenous immunoglobulin alone. Overall study results and limits: The authors found no clonal expansion in Susac syndrome CD4+ T cell repertoires.

With random hexamers, reverse transcription was performed on about 0.45 to 1 ug of RNA. A multiplex approach, immunoSEQ multiplex PCR, amplified TCR beta CDR3 across 54 Vbeta and 13 Jbeta. TCRdb independently ran MiXCR on the immunoSEQ multiplex PCR reads; one entry per CDR3 protein. The sample consists of 95,000 to 150,000 distinct CDR3 sequences, over 95% of them appearing once. Sequencing of TCR beta covered CD8+ and CD4+ T cells obtained from blood. From germline, CDR1 is KGHDR and CDR2 SFDVKD. Losses at the gene ends were 2 bases for V and 5 bases for J; bases not matched to a gene: 6. CDR3 length: 15 residues.

The source is a human donor with Susac syndrome. Sequenced input: CD4+ T cells from PBMCs. V and J are TRBV24-1 and TRBJ2-5; TRBD1 aligns across 8 bases. DNA of the CDR3: TGTGCCACCAGTGATTCGGGACAGGCGTGGGAGACCCAGTACTTC. This encodes CATSDSGQAWETQYF.